These 20 T cell receptor beta chains came from one sample sequenced in a study of T-cell reconstitution after alpha-beta-depleted transplantation in children. Unique molecular identifiers were incorporated when the TCRbeta library was constructed. TCRdb reprocessed the PCR reads via MiXCR and lists one record per CDR3 protein. Among about 610,000 distinct CDR3 sequences listed, about 10% were seen once. Specimen: PBMCs from the stem cell graft donor, collected from the stem cell graft. The receptor set was obtained from a human donor who donated a stem cell graft to a child with acute myeloid leukemia.

This clonotype was recorded many times. A read error may produce the germline difference seen at one junction end. The chain has TRBV5-1 and TRBJ2-1; TRBD2 aligns across 11 bases. CDR3 length equals 15 residues. Germline assignment: CDR1 SGHRS and CDR2 YFSETQ. DNA for the CDR3: TGTGCCAGCAGTTTGGGGGGGACTAGCGGAAATGAGCAGTTCTTC. Translation gives CASSLGGTSGNEQFF.

This clonotype has ten or more counts. The chain couples TRBV7-2 to TRBJ2-7, with a weak D call TRBD2 (5 bases). Trimming pared 4 bases from V and 5 bases from J, leaving 12 bases between. Germline CDR1 reads SGHTA; CDR2 reads FQGNSA. There are 13 residues in the CDR3. DNA for the CDR3: TGTGCCAGCAGCTCCGGGGTAGCCAACGAGCAGTACTTC. Protein product: CASSSGVANEQYF.

This clonotype has more than one count but fewer than ten. The chain employs TRBV20-1 and TRBJ2-7; no clear D. The CDR3 is 13 amino acids. V lost 5 bases to trimming and J lost 3 bases, with 14 bases between them. Germline V gives CDR1 DFQATT, CDR2 SNEGSKA (reference sequence). CDR3 nucleotides: TGCAGTGCTCCAAAAGTGCCCGACTACGAGCAGTACTTC. Its protein product is CSAPKVPDYEQYF.

In this sample, this clonotype turned up many times. This chain uses TRBV5-1 with TRBJ2-3; unclear D gene. The germline CDR1 and CDR2 sequences are SGHRS and YFSETQ. V was trimmed by 3 bases and J by 5 bases, leaving 7 bases between them. The CDR3 is made up of 12 amino acids. This CDR3 reads CASSSSRDTQYF. The CDR3 DNA reads TGCGCCAGCAGCTCCAGTAGAGATACGCAGTATTTT. Variable domain in full (rest from reference TRBV5-1 and TRBJ2-3): KAGVTQTPRYLIKTRGQQVTLSCSPISGHRSVSWYQQTPGQGLQFLFEYFSETQRNKGNFPGRFSGRQFSNSRSEMNVSTLELGDSALYLCASSSSRDTQYFGPGTRLTVL.

In this sample, this clonotype turned up a few times. The CDR3 nucleotides are TGCAGTGCCCGCGTCTGGACTCTAGGGAGCAATGAGCAGTTCTTC. It yields the protein CSARVWTLGSNEQFF. The chain recombines TRBV20-1 with TRBJ2-1, with D possibly TRBD2 on 5 matching bases. The germline gives CDR1 DFQATT, CDR2 SNEGSKA (reference sequence). Trimming shortened V by 6 bases and J by 6 bases, and 21 bases separated the two germline ends. The CDR3 contains 15 residues.

Many counts were recorded for this clonotype. The chain uses TRBV9 and TRBJ2-2; TRBD2 aligns across 9 bases. The trim removed 1 base at V and 6 bases at J, leaving 4 bases unmatched. Germline V gene data show CDR1 as SGDLS and CDR2 as YYNGEE. CDR3 length: 15 residues. The DNA for the CDR3 is TGTGCCAGCAGCGTACGCGGGAGGGCCGCCGGGGAGCTGTTTTTT. It translates to CASSVRGRAAGELFF.

This clonotype was observed a few times. The chain couples TRBV5-1 to TRBJ2-5; TRBD2 aligns across 7 bases. V was pared by 6 bases and J by 0 bases, with 11 bases of the junction left unmatched. CDR1 and CDR2 (germline): SGHRS, YFSETQ. The CDR3 consists of 16 residues. The CDR3 DNA sequence: TGCGCCAGCAACTGGGATCTAGCGGCGTACCAAGAGACCCAGTACTTC. This gives the protein CASNWDLAAYQETQYF.

This rearrangement joins TRBV7-2 to TRBJ2-3; D tentatively reads TRBD1 or TRBD2 (5 bases each). The V and J ends lost 0 bases and 1 base respectively, with 11 bases between them. CDR1 SGHTA and CDR2 FQGNSA come from the germline V gene. The CDR3 sequence is 16 residues long. CDR3 sequence reads: CASSLAGGLGTDTQYF. The CDR3 DNA sequence: TGTGCCAGCAGCTTAGCTGGGGGTCTTGGCACAGATACGCAGTATTTT.

The chain is built from TRBV29-1 and TRBJ2-5; a possible D gene is TRBD2 (5 bases). This CDR3 has 14 amino acids. Per germline, CDR1 SQVTM and CDR2 ANQGSEA. Trimming removed 4 bases at V and 2 bases at J, with 14 bases between. The DNA of the CDR3 is TGCAGCGTTGTTGATCGACTATCACAAGAGACCCAGTACTTC. It is translated as CSVVDRLSQETQYF.

The chain uses TRBV7-3 and TRBJ2-3; 10 bases line up with TRBD1. CDR1 and CDR2 (germline): SGHTA, FQGTGA. V lost 5 bases, J lost 5 bases, and 4 bases stayed unmatched. This CDR3 contains 14 residues. In DNA, the CDR3 is TGTGCCAGCAGCCAGGGACAGGGGATAGATACGCAGTATTTT. It specifies CASSQGQGIDTQYF. The full variable domain, in which reference TRBV7-3 and TRBJ2-3 provide the parts outside the CDR3, is GAGVSQTPSNKVTEKGKYVELRCDPISGHTALYWYRQSLGQGPEFLIYFQGTGAADDSGLPNDRFFAVRPEGSVSTLKIQRTERGDSAVYLCASSQGQGIDTQYFGPGTRLTVL.

This chain connects TRBV5-1 to TRBJ2-2; D uncertain. This CDR3 has 12 amino acids. Germline assignment: CDR1 SGHRS and CDR2 YFSETQ. V gave up 0 bases and J gave up 7 bases, with 4 bases separating them. CDR3: CASSLDVGELFF. DNA for the CDR3: TGCGCCAGCAGCTTGGATGTCGGGGAGCTGTTTTTT.

This rearrangement joins TRBV11-2 to TRBJ1-5; 9 bases match TRBD1. CDR3 length: 20 residues. The V and J ends lost 11 bases and 0 bases, in that order; junction bases with no gene match: 23. The germline V gene has CDR1 SGHAT and CDR2 FQNNGV. The CDR3 loop is CAWWEDRGSEAGYSNQPQHF. The DNA for the CDR3 is TGTGCCTGGTGGGAGGACAGGGGATCCGAAGCTGGGTATAGCAATCAGCCCCAGCATTTT.

This clonotype occurred a few times. The chain uses TRBV6-2 or TRBV6-3 and TRBJ2-7; D remains ambiguous. This CDR3 spans 11 amino acids. Trimming stripped 2 bases from V and 5 bases from J, with 4 bases between. Germline values: CDR1 MNHEY, CDR2 SVGEGT. The DNA of the CDR3 is TGTGCCAGCAGTTACGTGGACGAGCAGTACTTC. Its translation: CASSYVDEQYF.

In its sample, this clonotype was seen a few times. The chain links TRBV4-1 to TRBJ2-1; TRBD2 matches 14 bases. This CDR3 is built from 16 residues. From germline, CDR1 is MGHRA and CDR2 YSYEKL. Losses at the gene ends were 5 bases for V and 9 bases for J; bases not matched to a gene: 9. In DNA form, the CDR3 reads TGCGCCAGCAGCTCTCGACTAGCGGGAGGGCCTGGTGAGCAGTTCTTC. Translating gives CASSSRLAGGPGEQFF.

This chain uses TRBV5-1 with TRBJ2-7; possible D gene TRBD2, 5 bases. Trimming took off 4 bases at V and 7 bases at J, with 12 bases between the two ends. The CDR3 is 12 amino acids. Germline CDR1 SGHRS, CDR2 YFSETQ. The CDR3 nucleotides are TGCGCCAGCAGCCCCCACCCGGGAGAGCAGTACTTC. Translated: CASSPHPGEQYF. The variable domain in full, with the rest retrieved from reference TRBV5-1 and TRBJ2-7, is KAGVTQTPRYLIKTRGQQVTLSCSPISGHRSVSWYQQTPGQGLQFLFEYFSETQRNKGNFPGRFSGRQFSNSRSEMNVSTLELGDSALYLCASSPHPGEQYFGPGTRLTVT.

The chain has TRBV7-8 and TRBJ2-1, with a tentative D call TRBD2 (6 bases). Germline CDR1 reads SGHVS; CDR2 reads FQNEAQ. The CDR3 contains 14 residues. V lost 5 bases, J lost 3 bases, and 11 bases lay in between. The CDR3 nucleotides read TGTGCCAGCAGCCGGTCCGGGGGCTACAATGAGCAGTTCTTC. Its protein product is CASSRSGGYNEQFF.

A few counts support this clonotype. The V call is TRBV6-2 or TRBV6-3, the J call TRBJ1-1; 7 nucleotides match TRBD1. V trimming: 1 base; J trimming: 1 base; junction bases outside the gene matches: 3. The CDR3 has 15 residues. Germline V gene data show CDR1 as MNHEY and CDR2 as SVGEGT. The CDR3 DNA reads as TGTGCCAGCAGTTACTTAGGGACAGCGAACACTGAAGCTTTCTTT. This codes for CASSYLGTANTEAFF.

This clonotype was found a few times. V is TRBV10-3 and J is TRBJ2-7; 9 bases agree with TRBD1. The CDR3 is made up of 16 amino acids. CDR1 and CDR2 from the germline V gene are ENHRY and SYGVKD. The J segment lost 6 bases and the V segment lost 2 bases, leaving 11 bases of the junction unmatched. CDR3 residues: CAISEGRGQGLFEQYF. The CDR3 DNA follows: TGTGCCATCAGTGAGGGACGGGGACAGGGTCTCTTCGAGCAGTACTTC.

V and J are TRBV11-1 and TRBJ2-1; 9 nucleotides line up with TRBD2. V dropped 2 bases and J dropped 6; count of bases not matched to a gene: 8. The CDR3 covers 16 residues. CDR1 is SGHAT, CDR2 FQDESV, per germline (reference sequence). DNA of the CDR3: TGTGCCAGCAGCTTAATCGCGGGAGGGATACTCAATGAGCAGTTCTTC. Its protein product is CASSLIAGGILNEQFF.

This clonotype has a handful of counts. The chain joins TRBV12-3 or TRBV12-4 to TRBJ1-2; 8 bases line up with TRBD1. The trim removed 5 bases at V and 4 bases at J, leaving 3 bases unmatched. The CDR3 length is 13 residues. The CDR3 here is CASSPTGVYGYTF. The CDR3 DNA reads as TGTGCCAGCAGTCCGACAGGGGTCTATGGCTACACCTTC.